The T cell receptor (beta chain) described here comes from a study of OX40 agonist ivuxolimab in advanced cancers. At the level of the study: Dose-escalation patients suffered from hepatocellular carcinoma, melanoma, renal cell or head and neck cancer. Study-wide results and limits: Expanded clones were, on average, more numerous in CD8+ T cells than in CD4+. Still undetermined is the antigen specificity of the expanded peripheral T cells.

Concerning this clone itself: Its matching antigen is unknown.

TCRdb's copy holds only in-frame clones and misses some; the assay was immunoSEQ multiplex PCR. This table has 100,000 or so clones, about 84% appearing once. Trimming took 4 bases from V and 5 from J; bases not matched to a gene: 8. The CDR3 is 14 residues long. Germline CDR1 is SQVTM and CDR2 is ANQGSEA. The genes are TRBV29-1 and TRBJ1-1; 9 bases line up with TRBD1. The origin of this receptor is an adult with an advanced solid tumor such as melanoma, head and neck, liver or kidney cancer. This specimen consisted of CD4+ or CD8+ T cells sorted from blood, obtained in a trial of the OX40 agonist ivuxolimab. Written as DNA, the CDR3 is TGCAGCGTTGGGGGGACAGGGAGAAAAACTGAAGCTTTCTTT. Translating it yields CSVGGTGRKTEAFF.